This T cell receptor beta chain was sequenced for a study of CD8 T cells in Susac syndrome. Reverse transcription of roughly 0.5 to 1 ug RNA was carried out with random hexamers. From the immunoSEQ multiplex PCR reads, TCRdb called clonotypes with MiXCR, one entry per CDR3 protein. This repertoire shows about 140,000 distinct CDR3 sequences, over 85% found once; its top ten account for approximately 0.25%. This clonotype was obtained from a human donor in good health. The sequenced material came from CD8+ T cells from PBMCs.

CDR3 region: CASSERGAPAEQYF. The DNA for the CDR3 is TGTGCCAGCAGCGAGCGTGGGGCGCCTGCCGAGCAGTACTTC. The rearrangement joins TRBV13 to TRBJ2-7; maybe TRBD1 (5 bases). V lost 5 bases and J lost 6, with 17 bases in between. This CDR3 contains 14 residues. Germline CDR1 and CDR2: PRHDT and FYEKMQ (reference sequence).